This is a list of T cell receptor beta chains from one sample in a study of cytomegalovirus exposure and HLA in healthy donors. Profiling relied on immunoSEQ multiplex PCR, and the TCRdb table lists in-frame clones only, not all of them. This sample has roughly 150,000 clones, with 65% to 70% found just once. Material for sequencing was PBMCs. The receptor set was obtained from a man aged 25 to 45 in good health and CMV-seropositive. CDR3s include the opening cysteine and the closing phenylalanine or tryptophan. Each record gives: CDR3 length, V gene, D gene, J gene, clone size, CDR3 DNA, CDR3 protein. The D gene is left open where the match is weak. A clone size is listed for some rows: how often the clone was seen (once, few, many), or a class if it is expanded.

14	TRBV5-1	TRBD1	TRBJ2-7	-	TGCGCCAGCAGCCCCGGGACAGGGGGCACCGAGCAGTACTTC	CASSPGTGGTEQYF
15	TRBV7-2	TRBD1	TRBJ2-1	-	TGTGCCAGCAGCCGACTAGGACAGGGGGACAATGAGCAGTTCTTC	CASSRLGQGDNEQFF
15	TRBV7-2	TRBD2	TRBJ2-7	-	TGTGCCAGCAGCTCGGGACTAGCGGGAGGTTTCGAGCAGTACTTC	CASSSGLAGGFEQYF
15	TRBV4-1	-	TRBJ2-1	-	TGCGCCAGCAGCCCTGGGCAGGGCCCTTACAATGAGCAGTTCTTC	CASSPGQGPYNEQFF
16	TRBV27	TRBD2	TRBJ2-1	once	TGTGCCAGCGGACTAGCGGGAGGGCCAGCTTTCAATGAGCAGTTCTTC	CASGLAGGPAFNEQFF
13	TRBV5-1	-	TRBJ2-7	-	TGCGCCAGCAGCAAGAACTTTGGCTACGAGCAGTACTTC	CASSKNFGYEQYF
15	TRBV6-6	TRBD1	TRBJ2-2	-	TGTGCCAGCAGTTACCGAGGACAGGGGGCCGGGGAGCTGTTTTTT	CASSYRGQGAGELFF
18	TRBV11-3	TRBD2	TRBJ2-1	once	TGTGCCAGCAGCTTAGTATGGACTCGGGAGGTTCCTCTCCGTGAGCAGTTCTTC	CASSLVWTREVPLREQFF
16	TRBV28	-	TRBJ1-5	-	TGTGCCAGCAGTTTAGGGGGGAAACTCGGGTACCAGCCCCAGCATTTT	CASSLGGKLGYQPQHF
16	TRBV30	-	TRBJ2-7	-	TGTGCCTGGAGTCAAAGAGGGGCGCCGGGGGAATACGAGCAGTACTTC	CAWSQRGAPGEYEQYF
16	TRBV27	-	TRBJ2-2	-	TGTGCCAGCAGTTCGTATCTTAGCTTGGGGAGCGGGGAGCTGTTTTTT	CASSSYLSLGSGELFF
16	TRBV5-1	TRBD1	TRBJ2-6	few	TGCGCCAGCAGCTTACCACAGGGGTATGGGGCCAACGTCCTGACTTTC	CASSLPQGYGANVLTF
13	TRBV7-3	TRBD1	TRBJ2-7	few	TGTGCCAGCAGCGAGACAGGGGCGAACGAGCAGTACTTC	CASSETGANEQYF
15	TRBV7-9	TRBD2	TRBJ2-1	-	TGTGCCAGCAGCTTAGAAGGGGCGGGAGCTTGCGAGCAGTTCTTC	CASSLEGAGACEQFF
17	TRBV27	TRBD2	TRBJ2-5	few	TGTGCCAGCAGTTTTAGACTAGCGGGAACCACCGGGGAGACCCAGTACTTC	CASSFRLAGTTGETQYF
16	TRBV11-1	-	TRBJ2-7	-	TGTGCCAGCAGCTTTAGACGGCGGCCCGCCCGAGACGAGCAGTACTTC	CASSFRRRPARDEQYF
15	TRBV7-6	-	TRBJ1-2	-	TGTGCCAGCAGCTTACAGTCTACAGGAGTCTATGGCTACACCTTC	CASSLQSTGVYGYTF
16	TRBV9	TRBD2	TRBJ2-1	-	TGTGCCAGCAGCGGTAGCGGGAGGGCCGCCTACAATGAGCAGTTCTTC	CASSGSGRAAYNEQFF
15	TRBV5-4	TRBD2	TRBJ2-7	-	TGTGCCAGCAGCTTGGCGTCGGGGGGGGTCTACGAGCAGTACTTC	CASSLASGGVYEQYF
14	TRBV27	TRBD2	TRBJ2-7	-	TGTGCCAGCACCCAACCGGGACTAGGAATCTCAGAGTACTTC	CASTQPGLGISEYF
11	TRBV20-1	-	TRBJ1-2	-	TGCAGTGCTAGTTCGGTATGGGGCTACACCTTC	CSASSVWGYTF
12	TRBV2	-	TRBJ2-3	-	TGTGCCAGCAGGGGGACTCTCAACGCGCAGTATTTT	CASRGTLNAQYF
14	TRBV10-1	TRBD2	TRBJ2-7	-	TGCGCCAGCCTTTTGCGGGAGGCGTCCTACGAGCAGTACTTC	CASLLREASYEQYF
12	TRBV2	-	TRBJ2-7	-	TGTGCCAGCAGTAGAGGGAGCTACGAGCAGTACTTC	CASSRGSYEQYF
15	TRBV9	TRBD2	TRBJ2-5	few	TGTGCCAGCAGCGTAGACGGACTAGACCAAGAGACCCAGTACTTC	CASSVDGLDQETQYF
13	TRBV25-1	-	TRBJ2-5	-	TGTGCCAGCAGTCCCACGCCGGGAGAGACCCAGTACTTC	CASSPTPGETQYF
12	TRBV6-1	-	TRBJ2-5	-	TGTGCCAGCAGTGAAAATCGGGAGACCCAGTACTTC	CASSENRETQYF
15	TRBV27	-	TRBJ2-7	-	TGTGCCAGCAATACCCTCGGGGGACAGCCAGGCGAGCAGTACTTC	CASNTLGGQPGEQYF
17	TRBV5-1	-	TRBJ2-3	few	TGCGCCAGCACCCGATGGGGTAGCGGCACCCCCACAGATACGCAGTATTTT	CASTRWGSGTPTDTQYF
15	TRBV6-1	TRBD1	TRBJ1-5	-	TGTGCCAGCAGTGAATCAGGGACAGGACGGCAGCCCCAGCATTTT	CASSESGTGRQPQHF
14	TRBV5-1	-	TRBJ2-7	-	TGCGCCAGCAGCGATGGGCAGGACTCCTACGAGCAGTACTTC	CASSDGQDSYEQYF
13	TRBV30	TRBD2	TRBJ2-1	few	TGTGCCTGGAGTGTTCAAGCGGGAAGTGAGCAGTTCTTC	CAWSVQAGSEQFF
16	TRBV14	-	TRBJ1-2	-	TGTGCCAGCAGCCAGATTCCCCGGGCAGGGCGGTATGGCTACACCTTC	CASSQIPRAGRYGYTF
13	TRBV5-5	-	TRBJ1-1	-	TGTGCCAGCAGCTTGACAACAGACAGTGGGGCTTTCTTT	CASSLTTDSGAFF